A selection of T cell receptor beta chains follows, all from one sample in a study of blood T cell repertoires in COVID-19. Produced via immunoSEQ multiplex PCR; TCRdb's table is partial and in-frame only. The table lists 490,000 or so clones, roughly 90% of them singletons, with approximately 2% in the top ten. Specimen: PBMCs or T cells enriched from blood (not recorded which). The receptors here all came from a middle-aged woman who had recovered from COVID-19. Both conserved end residues are part of each CDR3. Fields, in order: D gene, clone size, J gene, V gene, CDR3 DNA, CDR3 protein. D genes are given only for firm matches. Only some rows state a clone size, as once, few, many or a class for expanded clones.

TRBD2	few	TRBJ2-7	TRBV27	TGTGCCAGCAGTTTCTACGGGGGGGCCTACGAGCAGTACTTC	CASSFYGGAYEQYF
NA	NA	TRBJ1-5	TRBV7-2	TGTGCCAGCAGCAACCGGGGTACTAATCAGCCCCAGCATTTT	CASSNRGTNQPQHF
NA	once	TRBJ1-5	TRBV24-1	TGTGCCACCAGTGATACAGGGCAGGGCCAGCCCCAGCATTTT	CATSDTGQGQPQHF
NA	NA	TRBJ1-2	TRBV29-1	TGCAGCGTTGAGCTAGGTGATACCTTC	CSVELGDTF
NA	NA	TRBJ2-3	TRBV19	TGTGCCAGTAGGAATCTACAGGGCTCCTACACAGATACGCAGTATTTT	CASRNLQGSYTDTQYF
NA	NA	TRBJ2-1	TRBV5-1	TGCGCCAGCAGCTTGAGTCAGGGACTTGGTGAGCAGTTCTTC	CASSLSQGLGEQFF
NA	NA	TRBJ1-1	TRBV27	TGTGCCAGCAGTTTATTAAACGTCTTTAGGGGTACTGGCACTGAAGCTTTCTTT	CASSLLNVFRGTGTEAFF
TRBD1	once	TRBJ1-4	TRBV5-1	TGCGCCAGCAGCTCGGCCGGGACAGGGGGGACTGAAAAACTGTTTTTT	CASSSAGTGGTEKLFF
NA	once	TRBJ2-7	TRBV24-1	TGTGCCACCAGTGATCCCAACTTGCGGAGCAGCTCCTACGAGCAGTACTTC	CATSDPNLRSSSYEQYF
NA	NA	TRBJ1-2	TRBV10-3	TGTGCCATCAGTGAAAGAGCCTACGGGTATGGCTACACCTTC	CAISERAYGYGYTF
NA	NA	TRBJ1-6	TRBV18	TGTGCCAGCTCACCACCCCCCGGGGGGCGCGTTTCACCCCTCCACTTT	CASSPPPGGRVSPLHF
TRBD1	few	TRBJ1-2	TRBV2	TGTGCCAGCAGTGAAGCGCGGTCGGACAGGGATGACTACACCTTC	CASSEARSDRDDYTF
NA	NA	TRBJ2-2	TRBV19	TGTGCCAGTACGGGGGTGGCTTCAATCAATGTCGGGGAGCTGTTTTTT	CASTGVASINVGELFF
NA	NA	TRBJ1-5	TRBV10-1	TGCGCCAGCAGTTTACAGGCGTCGAGCAATCAGCCCCAGCATTTT	CASSLQASSNQPQHF
NA	NA	TRBJ1-2	TRBV11-2	TGTGCCAGCAGCTCCCCGGGAGGCACCGTCTATGGCTACACCTTC	CASSSPGGTVYGYTF
NA	NA	TRBJ1-4	TRBV3-1/TRBV3-2	TGTGCCAGCAGCCCCCCCCTGCCGAGGAGAACAACTAATGAAAAACTGTTTTTT	CASSPPLPRRTTNEKLFF
TRBD2	NA	TRBJ2-1	TRBV11-2	TGTGCCAGCAGCTCTGAACCTAGCGGACCATACAATGAGCAGTTCTTC	CASSSEPSGPYNEQFF
NA	NA	TRBJ2-1	TRBV5-1	TGCGCCAGCAGCTTGAGGGGCGAAATAGTGTTCAATGAGCAGTTCTTC	CASSLRGEIVFNEQFF
NA	once	TRBJ2-5	TRBV5-1	TGCGCCAGCAGCTTGAATGCGAGGCCCGCAGAGACCCAGTACTTC	CASSLNARPAETQYF
TRBD2	NA	TRBJ2-4	TRBV4-3	TGCGCCAGCAGCCAAGATGTGGCGGGAGGGCTGGCCAAAAACATTCAGTACTTC	CASSQDVAGGLAKNIQYF
NA	NA	TRBJ1-2	TRBV2	TGTGCCAGCACTGTCGGAGGGCACTATGGCTACACCTTC	CASTVGGHYGYTF
TRBD1	NA	TRBJ1-4	TRBV13	TGTGCCAGCAGCCTATCGACAGGGGCCACTTATGAAAAACTGTTTTTT	CASSLSTGATYEKLFF
NA	NA	TRBJ1-4	TRBV30	TGTGCCTGGAGTCCAAGCACTTCAACAACTAATGAAAAACTGTTTTTT	CAWSPSTSTTNEKLFF
NA	NA	TRBJ2-7	TRBV6-5	TGTGCCAGCAGCGACAGCCCGTTGCCTTACGAGCAGTACTTC	CASSDSPLPYEQYF
TRBD1	NA	TRBJ1-1	TRBV30	TGTGCCTGGAGTGCCACAGGGGGCAACACTGAAGCTTTCTTT	CAWSATGGNTEAFF
NA	NA	TRBJ1-4	TRBV5-1	TGCGCCAGCAGCATTTCAGGGGACGAAAAACTGTTTTTT	CASSISGDEKLFF
NA	once	TRBJ1-5	TRBV27	TGTGCCAGCAGCCTGGGGCCGGTAGAGAATCAGCCCCAGCATTTT	CASSLGPVENQPQHF
NA	NA	TRBJ2-3	TRBV9	TGTGCCAGCCCCTCCTGGGGGCGCACAGATACGCAGTATTTT	CASPSWGRTDTQYF
NA	NA	TRBJ1-4	TRBV7-8	TGTGCCAGCAGCTTATTTGTTATTGAGGGTCCTGAAAAACTGTTTTTT	CASSLFVIEGPEKLFF
NA	NA	TRBJ2-3	TRBV9	TGTGCCAGCAGCGTAGAACCGGGAATAGATACGCAGTATTTT	CASSVEPGIDTQYF
NA	NA	TRBJ2-7	TRBV4-3	TGCGCCAGCAGCCAAGGGTGGACAGCATACGAGCAGTACTTC	CASSQGWTAYEQYF
TRBD2	NA	TRBJ2-3	TRBV11-2	TGTGCCAGCAGCGAGCTAGCGGGGGATACTAGCACAGATACGCAGTATTTT	CASSELAGDTSTDTQYF
NA	once	TRBJ2-5	TRBV29-1	TGCAGCGTTGGCCAGGGAGAGACCCAGTACTTC	CSVGQGETQYF
TRBD1	NA	TRBJ2-7	TRBV29-1	TGCAGCGTCGGACAGGGTGAGGGTTACGAGCAGTACTTC	CSVGQGEGYEQYF
NA	NA	TRBJ1-5	TRBV11-2	TGTGCCAGCAGCCCCGGGAGCAGCGGCCCCAATGTGTTTCAGCCCCAGCATTTT	CASSPGSSGPNVFQPQHF
NA	NA	TRBJ2-2	TRBV7-8	TGTGCCAGCAGCTTCGGGGGAGGCTATGACACCGGGGAGCTGTTTTTT	CASSFGGGYDTGELFF
TRBD2	NA	TRBJ2-1	TRBV14	TGTGCCAGCAGCCAGCGGGAGGGCCAGTTCTTC	CASSQREGQFF
NA	NA	TRBJ1-2	TRBV18	TGTGCCAGCTCACCACCAGCGGGGGCGCGGGATTCTAGATACACCTTC	CASSPPAGARDSRYTF
NA	NA	TRBJ2-3	TRBV6-1	TGTGCCAGCAGTGAAGTATTCACAGATACGCAGTATTTT	CASSEVFTDTQYF
TRBD2	NA	TRBJ2-3	TRBV10-3	TGTGCCATCAGTGAGGAAGGCGGGAGTCCTAGCACAGATACGCAGTATTTT	CAISEEGGSPSTDTQYF
NA	NA	TRBJ1-1	TRBV6-5	TGTGCCAGCAGTTACTCGCCAGGGGAATGGTCGGTGGCTTTCTTT	CASSYSPGEWSVAFF
NA	NA	TRBJ1-2	TRBV6-5	TGTGCCAGCAGTTACGGGGTGGGGACACCGAGATATGGCTACACCTTC	CASSYGVGTPRYGYTF
NA	NA	TRBJ1-5	TRBV11-2	TGTGCCAGCAGCTCCTCTAGCGACCAGCCCCAGCATTTT	CASSSSSDQPQHF
TRBD1	NA	TRBJ2-7	TRBV24-1	TGTGCCACCAGCAGGAGCACAGAGGGGGCTTTCCACGAGCAGTACTTC	CATSRSTEGAFHEQYF
TRBD1	NA	TRBJ1-2	TRBV7-9	TGTGCCAGCAGCCCGGCTCAGACAGGGAGAAGTGGCTACACCTTC	CASSPAQTGRSGYTF
TRBD1	NA	TRBJ1-3	TRBV3-1/TRBV3-2	TGTGCCAGCAGCCCGGGACAGGGAACGGGAAACACCATATATTTT	CASSPGQGTGNTIYF
TRBD1	NA	TRBJ1-1	TRBV27	TGTGCCAGCAGTCGGCCGACAGGGGTTGGCACTGAAGCTTTCTTT	CASSRPTGVGTEAFF
NA	once	TRBJ2-2	TRBV18	TGTGCCAGCTCACCTAGGGCGGACACTACCAACACCGGGGAGCTGTTTTTT	CASSPRADTTNTGELFF
NA	NA	TRBJ1-2	TRBV5-6	TGTGCCAGCAGCACCCTTGCAGGGGACTATGGCTACACCTTC	CASSTLAGDYGYTF
NA	NA	TRBJ1-2	TRBV4-3	TGCGCCAGCAGCCAAGTTGGGGGCGATGGCTACACCTTC	CASSQVGGDGYTF
TRBD2	NA	TRBJ2-1	TRBV6-2/TRBV6-3	TGTGCCAGCAGTCCAGGGACTAGCGGTTACAATGAGCAGTTCTTC	CASSPGTSGYNEQFF
NA	NA	TRBJ1-5	TRBV12-3/TRBV12-4	TGTGCCAGCAAATCCAGGGGGCCCCAGCATTTT	CASKSRGPQHF
TRBD1	NA	TRBJ2-3	TRBV29-1	TGCAGCGTTGAAGATGTTTGGGTCGGGACAGGTACGACTAAGGCAGTCACAGATACGCAGTATTTT	CSVEDVWVGTGTTKAVTDTQYF
NA	NA	TRBJ1-5	TRBV9	TGTGCCAGCAGCGTAGATCAGGGTGTGGGGCCCCAGCATTTT	CASSVDQGVGPQHF
TRBD2	few	TRBJ2-1	TRBV24-1	TGTGCCACCAGTGATCGAGGACTAGCGGGAGTTGTGGCGAATGAGCAGTTCTTC	CATSDRGLAGVVANEQFF